This T cell receptor (beta chain) is drawn from a study of blood T cell repertoires in COVID-19. About the study: Italy, Spain and the United States were the sources of the convalescent and acute COVID-19 samples. T cells, B-cell-depleted T cells, or PBMCs supplied cDNA or gDNA.

Per the study methods: Nucleated cell number was recorded as an estimate derived from reference gene primer amplification. Profiled with immunoSEQ multiplex PCR; TCRdb holds only in-frame clones, not every one. V and J calls and clone size follow that table, whereas D and trimming were derived from the DNA. The sample shows about 670,000 clones, 80% to 90% of them seen only once. The CDR3 is made up of 14 amino acids. With 1 base removed from V and 3 bases from J, the gap between germline ends came to 8 bases. Germline lookup yields CDR1 SGHTA and CDR2 FQGNSA. Sequencing input: peripheral blood. This clonotype originated in a woman younger than 30 with acute or convalescent COVID-19. The gene calls are TRBV7-2 and TRBJ2-3; D call uncertain. CDR3: CASSLDGSTDTQYF. DNA for the CDR3: TGTGCCAGCAGCTTAGACGGGTCGACAGATACGCAGTATTTT.